This T cell receptor beta chain was identified in a study of T-cell memory formation after mild COVID-19. This clonotype was found a few times. TCR alpha and TCR beta cDNA libraries with sample barcodes and UMIs came from 5'RACE using constant-segment primers. A single record per CDR3 protein comes from TCRdb applying MiXCR to the 5' RACE reads. The sample carries about 290,000 distinct CDR3 sequences, about 16% recorded once. V lost 1 base and J lost 3, with 4 bases in between. CDR3 length: 12 amino acids. The germline V gene has CDR1 SNHLY and CDR2 FYNNEI. The clonotype originates from a man aged 18 to 30 who had mild COVID-19 (a few samples of this study predate the infection). Cell type and time point are not known. The chain employs TRBV2 and TRBJ2-7; D gene unclear. Material for sequencing was PBMCs or a T cell subset sorted from them (not recorded which). The CDR3 spells CASSEDRYEQYV. CDR3 bases: TGTGCCAGCAGTGAAGACCGCTACGAGCAGTACGTC.